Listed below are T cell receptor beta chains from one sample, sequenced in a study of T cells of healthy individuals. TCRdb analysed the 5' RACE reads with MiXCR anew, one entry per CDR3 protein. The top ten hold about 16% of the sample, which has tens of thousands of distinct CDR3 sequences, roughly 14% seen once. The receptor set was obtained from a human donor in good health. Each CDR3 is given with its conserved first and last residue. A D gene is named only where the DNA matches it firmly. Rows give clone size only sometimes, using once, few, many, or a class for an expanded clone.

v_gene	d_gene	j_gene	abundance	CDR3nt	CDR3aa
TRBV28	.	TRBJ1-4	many	TGTGCCAGCCTGGGCATTAATGAAAAACTGTTTTTT	CASLGINEKLFF
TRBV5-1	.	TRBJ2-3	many	TGCGCCAGCAGCTTGGAGGGGAGGAGTGGCACAGATACGCAGTATTTT	CASSLEGRSGTDTQYF
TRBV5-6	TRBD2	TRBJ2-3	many	TGTGCCAGCAGCGGGGGAGGGCCGGCAGATACGCAGTATTTT	CASSGGGPADTQYF
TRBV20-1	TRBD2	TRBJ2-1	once	TGCAGTGCCCAGGACCGGCTAGCGGGCAGCCGTCGGTCCGACAATGAGCAGTTCTTC	CSAQDRLAGSRRSDNEQFF
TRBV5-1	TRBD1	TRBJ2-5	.	TGCGCCAGCAGCCCCGGGACAGGATCTTTCCGGGAGACCCAGTACTTC	CASSPGTGSFRETQYF
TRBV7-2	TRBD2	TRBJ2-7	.	TGTGCCAGCAGCTTAGGTAGCGGGGTCGGGTCCTACGAGCAGTACTTC	CASSLGSGVGSYEQYF
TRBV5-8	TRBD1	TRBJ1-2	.	TGTGCCAGCAACCGAGGAGGGACAGGGGGCGGCCCGTTCTATGGCTACACCTTC	CASNRGGTGGGPFYGYTF
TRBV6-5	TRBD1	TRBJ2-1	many	TGTGCCAGCAAAAAAACAGGGGGCAGGTACAATGAGCAGTTCTTC	CASKKTGGRYNEQFF
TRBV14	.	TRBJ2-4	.	TGTGCCAGCAGCAAACGGACCCCCGACCCAGCCAAAAACATTCAGTACTTC	CASSKRTPDPAKNIQYF
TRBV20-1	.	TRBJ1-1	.	TGCAGTGCCCCGGGACGGATGAACACTGAAGCTTTCTTT	CSAPGRMNTEAFF
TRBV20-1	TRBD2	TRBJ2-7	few	TGCAGTGCTAGAATAGCGGGCAGACCCTACGAGCAGTACTTC	CSARIAGRPYEQYF
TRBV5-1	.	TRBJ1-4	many	TGCGCCAGCAGCTTGCCCGAAGCGGGTGAAAAACTGTTTTTT	CASSLPEAGEKLFF
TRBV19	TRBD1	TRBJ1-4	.	TGTGCCAGTAGTTGGCGCAGGGGGCATGAAAAACTGTTTTTT	CASSWRRGHEKLFF